The 14 T cell receptor beta chains below all came from one sample that was sequenced in a study of OX40 agonist ivuxolimab in advanced cancers. TCRdb keeps only in-frame clones here, not all; method: immunoSEQ multiplex PCR. The sample holds tens of thousands of clones; more than 85% are singletons and the top ten take 2.4%. This specimen consisted of CD4+ or CD8+ T cells sorted from blood, obtained in a trial of the OX40 agonist ivuxolimab. The receptor source for this set is an adult with an advanced solid tumor such as melanoma, head and neck, liver or kidney cancer.

This chain uses TRBV6-6 with TRBJ2-7, with 10 bases identical to TRBD1. CDR1 and CDR2 (germline): MNHNY, SVGAGI (reference sequence). Unmatched junction bases numbered 6, after V lost 7 bases and J lost 0 bases. This CDR3 comprises 15 residues. CDR3 sequence: CASNPGQGSSYEQYF. Here the CDR3 DNA reads TGTGCCAGCAACCCGGGACAGGGGAGCTCCTACGAGCAGTACTTC.

The V and J genes are TRBV29-1 and TRBJ2-7, with D possibly TRBD1 on 5 matching bases. The CDR3 extends over 13 amino acids. Germline CDR1 and CDR2: SQVTM and ANQGSEA. Trimming left V 2 bases short and J 2 bases short, with 10 bases between. In DNA, the CDR3 is TGCAGCGTTGAAATACAGGCTCCCTACGAGCAGTACTTC. Protein: CSVEIQAPYEQYF.

This sequence joins TRBV27 and TRBJ2-7; 7 bases are shared with TRBD2. V shed 3 bases and J 3 bases; nucleotides not matched to a gene: 11. This CDR3 is built from 16 residues. The V gene's germline CDR1 is MNHEY and CDR2 SMNVEV (reference sequence). As DNA, the CDR3 is TGTGCCAGCAGTTTGAACCAGCGGGGCGGGCGCTACGAGCAGTACTTC. Encoded protein: CASSLNQRGGRYEQYF.

The chain recombines TRBV5-1 with TRBJ1-2; D ambiguous. The CDR3 sequence is 14 residues long. Germline assignment: CDR1 SGHRS and CDR2 YFSETQ. V was clipped by 4 bases and J by 2 bases, with 12 bases between them. The CDR3 DNA follows: TGCGCCAGCAGCATGTCAGGCCTAAACTATGGCTACACCTTC. It encodes CASSMSGLNYGYTF.

The V call is TRBV5-4, the J call TRBJ2-7; 9 bases map to TRBD1. Trimming at V came to 4 bases and at J to 7 bases, leaving 6 bases not matched to a gene. The CDR3 is made up of 13 amino acids. The V gene's germline CDR1 is SGHNT and CDR2 YYREEE (reference sequence). The CDR3 sequence: CASSVGTGREQYF. In DNA, the CDR3 is TGTGCCAGCAGCGTAGGGACAGGGCGTGAGCAGTACTTC.

The chain has TRBV7-9 and TRBJ1-6; D might be TRBD1 (6 bases). The V gene lost 2 bases and the J gene lost 0 bases, with 11 bases spanning the gap. CDR3 size: 17 residues. CDR1 SEHNR and CDR2 FQNEAQ come from the germline V gene (reference sequence). CDR3 DNA: TGTGCCAGCAGCTTATCGGACAGCAGCTCCTATAATTCACCCCTCCACTTT. This encodes CASSLSDSSSYNSPLHF.

This chain links TRBV5-1 with TRBJ1-3; 8 positions match TRBD1. V shed 4 bases, J shed 3 bases, and the junction held 3 bases outside the gene matches. The CDR3 has 14 residues. Per the germline V gene, CDR1 is SGHRS and CDR2 is YFSETQ. The CDR3 spells CASSPDRVGNTIYF. The CDR3 region has the DNA TGCGCCAGCAGCCCGGACAGGGTTGGAAACACCATATATTTT.

The chain recombines TRBV7-9 with TRBJ1-1; D not certain. CDR1 is SEHNR and CDR2 is FQNEAQ in the germline V gene (reference sequence). The CDR3 consists of 13 residues. Trimming took off 1 base at V and 1 base at J, with 4 bases between the two ends. The CDR3 region has the DNA TGTGCCAGCAGCTTAGAGCAGAACACTGAAGCTTTCTTT. It specifies CASSLEQNTEAFF.

This sequence joins TRBV5-4 and TRBJ1-2; D is possibly TRBD1 (5 bases). The germline V gene encodes CDR1 SGHNT and CDR2 YYREEE (reference sequence). V lost 1 base and J lost 3, with 16 bases in between. The CDR3 has 16 residues. CDR3 sequence reads: CASSLKWGELDYGYTF. CDR3 DNA: TGTGCCAGCAGCTTGAAGTGGGGGGAACTAGACTATGGCTACACCTTC.

This chain uses TRBV7-9 with TRBJ2-7, with D possibly TRBD1 on 5 matching bases. The V gene's germline CDR1 is SEHNR and CDR2 FQNEAQ (reference sequence). Trimming cost V 4 bases and J 4 bases, with 17 bases left between them. CDR3 size: 15 residues. The CDR3 region is CASSSDPGQAYEQYF. CDR3 nucleotide sequence: TGTGCCAGCAGCTCAGACCCAGGACAAGCATACGAGCAGTACTTC. The full variable domain, rest sourced from reference TRBV7-9 and TRBJ2-7, is DTGVSQNPRHKITKRGQNVTFRCDPISEHNRLYWYRQTLGQGPEFLTYFQNEAQLEKSRLLSDRFSAERPKGSFSTLEIQRTEQGDSAMYLCASSSDPGQAYEQYFGPGTRLTVT.

V is TRBV11-2 and J is TRBJ2-5, with TRBD1 as a possible D gene (5 bases). CDR1 SGHAT and CDR2 FQNNGV come from the germline V gene. Trimming left V 1 base short and J 3 bases short, with 12 bases between. This CDR3 is built from 15 residues. The CDR3 DNA sequence: TGTGCCAGCAGCTTAGCCCAGGGTTGGGAAGAGACCCAGTACTTC. Protein: CASSLAQGWEETQYF. The full variable domain, rest sourced from reference TRBV11-2 and TRBJ2-5, is EAGVAQSPRYKIIEKRQSVAFWCNPISGHATLYWYQQILGQGPKLLIQFQNNGVVDDSQLPKDRFSAERLKGVDSTLKIQPAKLEDSAVYLCASSLAQGWEETQYFGPGTRLLVL.

The chain combines TRBV6-1 with TRBJ2-7; 8 bases fit TRBD2. Germline CDR1 and CDR2: MNHNS and SASEGT. Losses at the gene ends were 0 bases for V and 0 bases for J; bases not matched to a gene: 16. This CDR3 region has 20 residues. For the CDR3, the DNA is TGTGCCAGCAGTGAAGCGGGGTATACCGGGGGGGGACTGAGCTCCTACGAGCAGTACTTC. The encoded protein is CASSEAGYTGGGLSSYEQYF.

V and J are TRBV5-4 and TRBJ2-5; D possibly corresponds to TRBD2 (6 bases). The CDR3 is made up of 13 amino acids. Germline CDR1 SGHNT, CDR2 YYREEE (reference sequence). Between the trimmed V and J ends, which lost 3 bases and 11 bases, there was a span of 17 bases. DNA for the CDR3: TGTGCCAGCAGCTCCGACCTAGCGAGTAGTCAGTACTTC. Residues: CASSSDLASSQYF.

This chain connects TRBV5-4 to TRBJ1-1; D is ambiguous. V shed 0 bases and J shed 7 bases, with 13 bases lying between them. Germline CDR1 reads SGHNT; CDR2 reads YYREEE (reference sequence). The CDR3 runs 14 residues. Written as DNA, the CDR3 is TGTGCCAGCAGCTTGGAGGCGGGGTTCGGTGAAGCTTTCTTT. It translates to CASSLEAGFGEAFF.